This is a list of T cell receptor beta chains from one sample in a study of blood T cell repertoires in COVID-19. Here immunoSEQ multiplex PCR was the method, and the copy in TCRdb shows in-frame clones only, minus some. Of tens of thousands of clones in the sample, roughly 90% were seen once. Material: peripheral blood. Every receptor here comes from a human donor in a cohort sampled during active COVID-19. CDR3s leave out the opening cysteine and the closing phenylalanine or tryptophan. Size is stated for part of the rows, as once, few or many counts, or as a class when the clone is expanded.

clone size,J gene,V gene,CDR3 protein
-,TRBJ1-2,TRBV19,ASSTGGNVYGYT
-,TRBJ1-4,TRBV3-1/TRBV3-2,ASSRPGTENEKLF
-,TRBJ1-1,TRBV10-2,ASRPLLTEAF
-,TRBJ2-7,TRBV6-1,ASSDRQGAYEQY
once,TRBJ2-5,TRBV5-1,ASWVGGYQETQY
-,TRBJ2-3,TRBV29-1,SVPQGAQY
-,TRBJ2-3,TRBV6-6,ASSYRSAPNTDTQY
-,TRBJ2-3,TRBV6-6,ASSQGLAAPRTDTQY
-,TRBJ2-1,TRBV28,ASSLLVPYNEQF
-,TRBJ1-3,TRBV5-1,ASSLGAGGSGNTIY
-,TRBJ2-7,TRBV27,ASTRGYSYEQY
-,TRBJ2-1,TRBV5-1,ASSSLADPPYNEQF
-,TRBJ1-2,TRBV5-5,ASSSITGQGSYGYT
-,TRBJ2-1,TRBV6-2/TRBV6-3,ASSTTSGGALDEQF
-,TRBJ1-2,TRBV9,ASSVGDRGYGYT
-,TRBJ1-5,TRBV19,ASSPVQGGGQPQH
-,TRBJ2-3,TRBV18,ASSRSRSGDTQY
-,TRBJ2-2,TRBV28,ASSRRTGGTGELF
once,TRBJ2-2,TRBV9,ASSFRTGSTGELF
once,TRBJ2-7,TRBV19,ASSIGTGTAYEQY
once,TRBJ2-7,TRBV18,ASSPGRTGIIYEQY
-,TRBJ2-7,TRBV6-6,ASSYRLGTYEQY
-,TRBJ2-2,TRBV19,ASSTPRGTSGGATYTGELF
-,TRBJ2-7,TRBV15,ATSRGQEATYEQY
-,TRBJ2-5,TRBV5-6,ASSRRDTQETQY
once,TRBJ2-5,TRBV18,ASSPRTGQETQY
-,TRBJ2-2,TRBV12-5,ASGLVPGGGKTGELF
-,TRBJ1-1,TRBV7-9,ASSFGLVTEAF
-,TRBJ1-4,TRBV9,ASSVGTGVYNEKLF
-,TRBJ2-1,TRBV20-1,SAREGDEQF
-,TRBJ2-1,TRBV7-3,ASSVDRSYNEQF
-,TRBJ2-1,TRBV7-9,ASSSGTSSYNEQF
few,TRBJ1-6,TRBV30,AWTEESNSPLH
-,TRBJ1-4,TRBV9,ASNTGTTNEKLF
-,TRBJ2-7,TRBV2,ASSVYRVEDEQY
-,TRBJ2-7,TRBV6-5,ASSYTGQGVEQY
-,TRBJ1-1,TRBV6-1,ASSEDLRRAF
few,TRBJ1-2,TRBV19,ASSGLGTGGFGT
-,TRBJ1-4,TRBV7-8,ASSSDRKNEKLF
-,TRBJ1-2,TRBV28,ASSFGIAGYGYT
-,TRBJ2-2,TRBV27,ASSPGGNTGELF
-,TRBJ1-2,TRBV10-3,AISLTENANYGYT
-,TRBJ1-5,TRBV28,ASSLGKGAPMGQPQH
-,TRBJ2-5,TRBV10-3,AIGREEVAGGPGETQY
-,TRBJ2-7,TRBV29-1,SVEGRSLPYEQY
-,TRBJ2-1,TRBV6-5,ASSSRQGYNEQF
-,TRBJ2-3,TRBV9,ASSTAGTGQEY
-,TRBJ1-5,TRBV9,ASSVGAVGNQPQH
-,TRBJ2-7,TRBV4-3,ASSQGTSGSQSYEQY
-,TRBJ2-1,TRBV7-9,ASSLDAGTSGRFGEQF